The 19 T cell receptor beta chains in this list originate from one sample, sequenced in a study of blood T cell repertoires in COVID-19. The protocol was immunoSEQ multiplex PCR, while the TCRdb copy is restricted to in-frame clones and leaves out a portion. Found here are a few hundred thousand clones, about 84% of them singletons; the top ten hold 6.5% to 9%. Sequenced sample: PBMCs or T cells enriched from blood (not recorded which). These TCRs come from a woman in her thirties or forties with acute COVID-19.

The J gene is TRBJ1-6, the V gene TRBV28; D is unclear. Looked up from germline, CDR1 is MDHEN and CDR2 is SYDVKM. The CDR3 covers 14 residues. V was cut by 5 bases and J by 5 bases, with 10 bases left in between. Here the CDR3 DNA reads TGTGCCAGCAGTGCGGGATCGAATAATTCACCCCTCCACTTT. Protein sequence: CASSAGSNNSPLHF. Variable domain in full (rest from reference TRBV28 and TRBJ1-6): DVKVTQSSRYLVKRTGEKVFLECVQDMDHENMFWYRQDPGLGLRLIYFSYDVKMKEKGDIPEGYSVSREKKERFSLILESASTNQTSMYLCASSAGSNNSPLHFGNGTRLTVT.

The chain recombines TRBV19 with TRBJ2-2; TRBD2 matches 10 bases. Germline-derived CDR1 and CDR2 are LNHDA and SQIVND (reference sequence). Germline trimming cut 7 bases from V and 5 bases from J; bases unmatched to any gene: 10. The CDR3 has 16 residues. Written as DNA, the CDR3 is TGTGCCAGTATCCGCCCTAGCGGGAGAGGGACCGGGGAGCTGTTTTTT. Residues: CASIRPSGRGTGELFF.

The rearrangement links TRBV7-9 to TRBJ1-6, with 7 bases that match TRBD1. V was pared by 2 bases and J by 10 bases, with 2 bases of the junction left unmatched. Germline V CDR1 and CDR2: SEHNR, FQNEAQ (reference sequence). CDR3 length: 13 residues. CDR3 nucleotides: TGTGCCAGCAGCTTACAGGGGGACTCACCCCTCCACTTT. Translating gives CASSLQGDSPLHF.

This rearrangement joins TRBV25-1 to TRBJ1-2, with D possibly being TRBD1 (6 bases). This CDR3 region has 16 residues. The germline gives CDR1 MGHDK, CDR2 SYGVNS. V was shortened by 0 bases and J by 7 bases, with 18 bases between the two germline ends. The CDR3 sequence is CASSEYQTGLRVGYTF. CDR3 DNA: TGTGCCAGCAGTGAATATCAGACAGGACTCAGGGTTGGCTACACCTTC.

The chain uses TRBV5-1 and TRBJ2-5, with TRBD1 matching over 7 bases. The ends lost 3 bases at V and 5 bases at J; junction bases unmatched: 7. The germline V gene encodes CDR1 SGHRS and CDR2 YFSETQ. This CDR3 spans 14 amino acids. CDR3: CASSSRDRGETQYF. CDR3 DNA: TGCGCCAGCAGCTCCCGGGACAGAGGCGAGACCCAGTACTTC.

The chain joins TRBV30 to TRBJ1-5; D not resolved. This CDR3 is 13 amino acids long. V was cut by 3 bases and J by 5 bases, with 11 bases left in between. The germline CDR1 and CDR2 sequences are GTSNPN and SVGIG (reference sequence). The CDR3 nucleotides are TGTGCCTGGAGCCGAGATCGGGATCAGCCCCAGCATTTT. This translates into CAWSRDRDQPQHF. Supplemented by reference TRBV30 and TRBJ1-5, the full variable domain reads SQTIHQWPATLVQPVGSPLSLECTVEGTSNPNLYWYRQAAGRGLQLLFYSVGIGQISSEVPQNLSASRPQDRQFILSSKKLLLSDSGFYLCAWSRDRDQPQHFGDGTRLSIL.

This clone was observed once. The chain uses TRBV5-1 and TRBJ1-1; TRBD1 aligns across 8 bases. The ends lost 5 bases at V and 5 bases at J; junction bases unmatched: 8. Germline CDR1 SGHRS, CDR2 YFSETQ. The CDR3 contains 14 residues. CDR3 DNA: TGCGCCAGCAGTTTAACAGGGGGTAGGACTGAAGCTTTCTTT. It encodes CASSLTGGRTEAFF. The full variable domain, its missing parts supplied by reference TRBV5-1 and TRBJ1-1, is KAGVTQTPRYLIKTRGQQVTLSCSPISGHRSVSWYQQTPGQGLQFLFEYFSETQRNKGNFPGRFSGRQFSNSRSEMNVSTLELGDSALYLCASSLTGGRTEAFFGQGTRLTVV.

The rearrangement uses TRBV5-1 and TRBJ1-4, with 7 bases aligning to TRBD1. V was clipped by 0 bases and J by 5 bases; unmatched bases: 4. This CDR3 is built from 15 residues. Germline V CDR1 and CDR2: SGHRS, YFSETQ. The CDR3 nucleotides are TGCGCCAGCAGCTTGGAACAGGGGTACAATGAAAAACTGTTTTTT. Its translation: CASSLEQGYNEKLFF.

The J gene is TRBJ1-1, the V gene TRBV19; D call uncertain. The CDR3 runs 13 residues. Trimming removed 7 bases at V and 0 bases at J, with 9 bases between. Looked up from germline, CDR1 is LNHDA and CDR2 is SQIVND (reference sequence). The CDR3 loop is CASKGDLNTEAFF. DNA for the CDR3: TGTGCCAGTAAGGGAGACCTGAACACTGAAGCTTTCTTT.

This clone was counted once. The chain uses TRBV6-5 and TRBJ1-5; 11 nucleotides match TRBD1. Trimming at V came to 7 bases and at J to 7 bases, leaving 6 bases not matched to a gene. Germline CDR1 and CDR2: MNHEY and SVGAGI. The CDR3 has 14 residues. Here the CDR3 DNA reads TGTGCCAGCACCCGGACAGGGGGCGACCAGCCCCAGCATTTT. As protein: CASTRTGGDQPQHF.

The chain is built from TRBV28 and TRBJ1-2; 8 bases align to TRBD1. J lost 8 bases, V lost 5 bases, and 7 bases had no gene match. This CDR3 spans 13 amino acids. Per the germline V gene, CDR1 is MDHEN and CDR2 is SYDVKM. The DNA for the CDR3 is TGTGCCAGCAGTCTCAGGGGGCAACGAGGCTACACCTTC. This encodes CASSLRGQRGYTF.

This clone was counted a few times. The chain carries TRBV5-1 and TRBJ1-2, with a possible D match to TRBD1 (6 bases). Germline V lookup: CDR1 SGHRS, CDR2 YFSETQ. The V end lost 7 bases, the J end lost 0 bases, and 10 bases lay between the germline ends. CDR3 size: 13 residues. The CDR3 sequence: CASGDRSNYGYTF. For the CDR3, the DNA is TGCGCCAGCGGCGACAGGTCTAACTATGGCTACACCTTC.

V and J are TRBV29-1 and TRBJ1-1, with 7 bases fitting TRBD1. Germline V gives CDR1 SQVTM, CDR2 ANQGSEA. J gave up 1 base and V 6 bases, and 5 bases lay outside the gene matches. This CDR3 is 13 amino acids long. CDR3 loop: CSVPRTGNTEAFF. The CDR3 DNA reads as TGCAGCGTCCCCCGGACAGGGAACACTGAAGCTTTCTTT.

This clone was picked up one time. CDR3 sequence: CASGNRALYEQYF. CDR3 nucleotide sequence: TGTGCCAGCGGAAACAGGGCCCTCTACGAGCAGTACTTC. This rearrangement joins TRBV12-3 or TRBV12-4 to TRBJ2-7; a weak D match, TRBD1 (6 bases). The CDR3 consists of 13 residues. The germline V and J ends were trimmed by 8 bases and 3 bases, with 14 bases remaining between them.

The V call is TRBV18, the J call TRBJ1-6, with 7 bases aligning to TRBD1. Per the germline V gene, CDR1 is KGHSH and CDR2 is LQKENI. The CDR3 is 19 amino acids. V shed 5 bases and J 9 bases; nucleotides not matched to a gene: 22. The CDR3 region is CASSSRGPGLQGSFSPLHF. CDR3 sequence (DNA): TGTGCCAGCTCATCGAGAGGGCCAGGACTACAGGGGTCATTTTCACCCCTCCACTTT.

This clone was recorded a few times. This chain joins TRBV11-3 and TRBJ2-5, with 10 positions matching TRBD1. The CDR3 extends over 16 amino acids. The junction had 9 bases not matched to a gene; V was cut back by 3 bases and J by 5 bases. The V gene's germline CDR1 is SGHNT and CDR2 YENEEA. CDR3 residues: CASSFGQGDLSETQYF. DNA for the CDR3: TGTGCCAGCAGCTTTGGACAGGGGGATTTATCGGAGACCCAGTACTTC.

This chain joins TRBV19 and TRBJ1-2, with D possibly being TRBD1 (5 bases). CDR3 size: 12 residues. Germline loops: CDR1 LNHDA, CDR2 SQIVND (reference sequence). The V and J ends lost 6 bases and 3 bases respectively, with 8 bases between them. The CDR3 loop is CASSPGYYGYTF. The CDR3 nucleotides read TGTGCCAGTAGCCCAGGGTACTATGGCTACACCTTC.

V gene TRBV6-5 combines with J gene TRBJ1-3, with D perhaps matching TRBD1 (6 bases). V was shortened by 6 bases and J by 0 bases, with 9 bases between the two germline ends. Germline lookup yields CDR1 MNHEY and CDR2 SVGAGI. The CDR3 length is 14 residues. CDR3 amino acids: CASRDSYSGNTIYF. The CDR3 DNA follows: TGTGCCAGCAGGGACAGTTACTCTGGAAACACCATATATTTT.

The chain recombines TRBV19 with TRBJ1-5; perhaps TRBD1 as D (6 bases). The CDR3 extends over 14 amino acids. V was trimmed by 2 bases and J by 6 bases, leaving 11 bases between them. Germline V lookup: CDR1 LNHDA, CDR2 SQIVND (reference sequence). CDR3 sequence (DNA): TGTGCCAGTAGTATACCAGGGGATGGTCAGCCCCAGCATTTT. This translates into CASSIPGDGQPQHF. Supplemented by reference TRBV19 and TRBJ1-5, the full variable domain reads DGGITQSPKYLFRKEGQNVTLSCEQNLNHDAMYWYRQDPGQGLRLIYYSQIVNDFQKGDIAEGYSVSREKKESFPLTVTSAQKNPTAFYLCASSIPGDGQPQHFGDGTRLSIL.